A single sample is the source of the 30 T cell receptor beta chains below, sequenced in a study of T cells after yellow fever vaccination. One entry per CDR3 protein, called by TCRdb with MiXCR from the 5' RACE reads. The sample holds 150,000 to 200,000 distinct CDR3 sequences, roughly 6.2% seen once. The source material was CD4+ T cells sorted from PBMCs, sampled on the day of the first yellow fever vaccination. These receptors came from a man younger than 30 who received the YFV17D yellow fever vaccine.

At least ten counts were recorded for this clonotype. The chain uses TRBV18 and TRBJ2-7; 7 nucleotides agree with TRBD1. This CDR3 has 13 residues. V dropped 2 bases and J dropped 5; count of bases not matched to a gene: 3. Germline assignment: CDR1 KGHSH and CDR2 LQKENI. The CDR3 protein is CASSPTGDNEQYF. The CDR3 DNA sequence: TGTGCCAGCTCACCAACAGGGGATAACGAGCAGTACTTC.

This clonotype was recorded at least ten times. V is TRBV30 and J is TRBJ1-1; D ambiguous. V dropped 2 bases and J dropped 10 bases, with 11 bases sitting between them. This CDR3 has 11 residues. Germline-derived CDR1 and CDR2 are GTSNPN and SVGIG (reference sequence). The CDR3 is CAWSIAAGAFF. The CDR3 nucleotides read TGTGCCTGGAGTATAGCAGCGGGAGCTTTCTTT.

V gene TRBV5-1 combines with J gene TRBJ1-4, with unresolved D. Germline V lookup: CDR1 SGHRS, CDR2 YFSETQ. V was pared by 0 bases and J by 0 bases, with 9 bases between. The CDR3 is 16 residues long. The CDR3 nucleotides are TGCGCCAGCAGCTTGGATGGATACGCAACTAATGAAAAACTGTTTTTT. Its translation: CASSLDGYATNEKLFF. The whole variable domain, remainder taken from reference TRBV5-1 and TRBJ1-4, is KAGVTQTPRYLIKTRGQQVTLSCSPISGHRSVSWYQQTPGQGLQFLFEYFSETQRNKGNFPGRFSGRQFSNSRSEMNVSTLELGDSALYLCASSLDGYATNEKLFFGSGTQLSVL.

This clonotype was seen ten or more times. The V call is TRBV5-1, the J call TRBJ2-5, with TRBD2 as a possible D gene (5 bases). The V gene's germline CDR1 is SGHRS and CDR2 YFSETQ. The CDR3 is 14 amino acids. Trimming shortened V by 4 bases and J by 1 base, and 11 bases separated the two germline ends. For the CDR3, the DNA is TGCGCCAGCAGCCTAGCCCTAACCCAAGAGACCCAGTACTTC. It encodes CASSLALTQETQYF.

This clonotype was counted between two and nine times. The CDR3 DNA reads as TGCGCCAGCAGCTCCGGGAACACTGAAGCTTTCTTT. It codes for CASSSGNTEAFF. J is TRBJ1-1 and V is TRBV5-1; D not certain. The CDR3 loop spans 12 amino acids. Germline V lookup: CDR1 SGHRS, CDR2 YFSETQ. Trimming stripped 3 bases from V and 1 base from J, with 4 bases between.

This clonotype has a count of ten or more. The chain links TRBV19 to TRBJ2-3; 8 bases line up with TRBD1. CDR1 and CDR2 (germline): LNHDA, SQIVND (reference sequence). The CDR3 runs to 13 residues. V lost 6 bases and J lost 8; bases outside the gene matches: 7. CDR3 nucleotides: TGTGCCAGTAGCCAGGACAGGGCGAGTACGCAGTATTTT. It yields the protein CASSQDRASTQYF.

This clonotype appeared many times. The V and J genes are TRBV10-3 and TRBJ1-6; D is undetermined. This CDR3 has 14 amino acids. Trimming removed 8 bases from V and 0 bases from J, with 8 bases in between. Germline V gene data show CDR1 as ENHRY and CDR2 as SYGVKD. CDR3 nucleotides: TGTGCCATCGCGGCTAGCTCCTATAATTCACCCCTCCACTTT. Encoded protein: CAIAASSYNSPLHF.

This clonotype was observed a handful of times. The V gene is TRBV7-6, the J gene TRBJ2-2, with TRBD2 matching over 9 bases. The junction had 9 bases not matched to a gene; V was cut back by 5 bases and J by 5 bases. The CDR3 spans 16 residues. The germline CDR1 and CDR2 sequences are SGHVS and FNYEAQ. The CDR3 nucleotides read TGTGCCAGCAGCCCCGGGACTAGCTGGGGGACCGGGGAGCTGTTTTTT. It yields the protein CASSPGTSWGTGELFF.

This chain connects TRBV7-3 to TRBJ2-7; TRBD1 matches at 10 bases. Per germline, CDR1 SGHTA and CDR2 FQGTGA. The junction had 6 bases not matched to a gene; V was cut back by 4 bases and J by 3 bases. The CDR3 runs 15 residues. The CDR3 spells CASSSWDRGIYEQYF. CDR3 nucleotide sequence: TGTGCCAGCAGCTCTTGGGACAGGGGAATCTACGAGCAGTACTTC.

This clonotype was counted ten times or more. The chain joins TRBV12-3 or TRBV12-4 to TRBJ1-2; 9 bases map to TRBD1. V lost 6 bases and J lost 8; bases outside the gene matches: 4. The CDR3 length is 12 residues. CDR3 bases: TGTGCCAGCAGGGACAGGGGTTTCGGCTACACCTTC. Residues: CASRDRGFGYTF.

This clonotype has a count of ten or more. V and J are TRBV12-3 or TRBV12-4 and TRBJ2-2; possibly TRBD2 for D (6 bases). The CDR3 sequence is 15 residues long. V lost 6 bases and J 1 base, leaving 12 bases between the germline ends. The CDR3 region has the DNA TGTGCCAGCAGCCGTAGGGGACTGAACACCGGGGAGCTGTTTTTT. It codes for CASSRRGLNTGELFF.

The chain recombines TRBV4-3 with TRBJ2-7; 9 positions agree with TRBD1. J lost 3 bases, V lost 4 bases, and 10 bases had no gene match. This CDR3 region has 16 residues. The germline gives CDR1 LGHNA, CDR2 YSLEER. The CDR3, as DNA: TGCGCCAGCAGCCGGGAACCGGGACAGGGCCGCTACGAGCAGTACTTC. This translates into CASSREPGQGRYEQYF.

This clonotype was recorded a few times. J is TRBJ2-7 and V is TRBV5-4, with 12 bases fitting TRBD1. This CDR3 is 14 amino acids long. The trim removed 5 bases at V and 2 bases at J, leaving 2 bases unmatched. CDR1 SGHNT and CDR2 YYREEE come from the germline V gene (reference sequence). DNA of the CDR3: TGTGCCAGCAGGGGACAGGGGGCCCCCTACGAGCAGTACTTC. Translating gives CASRGQGAPYEQYF.

This clonotype was counted many times. The J gene is TRBJ2-3, the V gene TRBV5-1; 9 bases are a match to TRBD1. With 4 bases clipped from V and 5 bases from J, the junction kept 5 bases outside the gene matches. The CDR3 consists of 14 residues. Germline V gene sequence: CDR1 SGHRS, CDR2 YFSETQ. The CDR3 DNA reads TGCGCCAGCAGCGCCCGGACAGGGGAAGATACGCAGTATTTT. This codes for CASSARTGEDTQYF.

This clonotype came up many times. The V and J genes are TRBV7-2 and TRBJ2-5; D is unclear. The CDR3 runs to 13 residues. With 2 bases removed from V and 5 bases from J, the gap between germline ends came to 9 bases. In germline, CDR1 is SGHTA, CDR2 FQGNSA. The CDR3 protein is CASSLQVGETQYF. The CDR3 nucleotides are TGTGCCAGCAGCTTACAGGTCGGGGAGACCCAGTACTTC.

This clonotype was recorded a few times. The V and J genes are TRBV20-1 and TRBJ2-7, with D maybe TRBD1 (5 bases). Trimming left V 1 base short and J 5 bases short, with 12 bases between. This CDR3 spans 13 amino acids. The germline V gene has CDR1 DFQATT and CDR2 SNEGSKA (reference sequence). CDR3 loop: CSARGQGFDEQYV. The CDR3 bases are TGCAGTGCTAGAGGGCAGGGTTTTGACGAGCAGTACGTC.

J is TRBJ1-1 and V is TRBV3-1; no reliable D call. Germline V gene lookup returns CDR1 LGHDT and CDR2 YNNKEL (reference sequence). This CDR3 has 16 residues. The V gene lost 7 bases and the J gene lost 1 base, with 19 bases spanning the gap. The CDR3 reads CASTTSRLKPNTEAFF. CDR3 coding DNA: TGTGCCAGCACTACTTCCAGGTTAAAACCGAACACTGAAGCTTTCTTT. The variable domain in full, completed from reference TRBV3-1 and TRBJ1-1, reads DTAVSQTPKYLVTQMGNDKSIKCEQNLGHDTMYWYKQDSKKFLKIMFSYNNKELIINETVPNRFSPKSPDKAHLNLHINSLELGDSAVYFCASTTSRLKPNTEAFFGQGTRLTVV.

V gene TRBV7-3 combines with J gene TRBJ1-5; D remains ambiguous. V shed 8 bases and J shed 4 bases, with 6 bases lying between them. The CDR3 has 11 residues. The germline V gene has CDR1 SGHTA and CDR2 FQGTGA. The CDR3 DNA sequence: TGTGCCAGCCAAGATAATCAGCCCCAGCATTTT. It translates to CASQDNQPQHF.

This clonotype appeared many times. The chain couples TRBV29-1 to TRBJ2-6; D is ambiguous. Germline CDR1 SQVTM, CDR2 ANQGSEA. The CDR3 runs 12 residues. V gave up 6 bases and J gave up 3 bases, with 6 bases separating them. The CDR3 sequence is CSVSHGANVLTF. CDR3 DNA: TGCAGCGTCTCCCATGGGGCCAACGTCCTGACTTTC.

This clonotype turned up a few times. The rearrangement joins TRBV15 to TRBJ2-1; 12 bases are shared with TRBD1. After removal of 5 bases from V and 7 bases from J, the junction contained 12 bases not matched to a gene. Germline CDR1 reads LNHNV; CDR2 reads YYDKDF (reference sequence). The CDR3 is made up of 17 amino acids. The CDR3, as DNA: TGTGCCACCAGCTCTCCGGGGGACAGGGGGCGGTGGAATGAGCAGTTCTTC. It translates to CATSSPGDRGRWNEQFF.

This clonotype was picked up many times. The rearrangement uses TRBV3-1 and TRBJ1-1, with TRBD1 identical over 8 bases. V trimming: 6 bases; J trimming: 6 bases; junction bases outside the gene matches: 6. CDR1 is LGHDT, CDR2 YNNKEL, per germline (reference sequence). The CDR3 is 13 amino acids. The DNA of the CDR3 is TGTGCCAGCAGTTGGACAGGGTTTGCTGAAGCTTTCTTT. It translates to CASSWTGFAEAFF.

The sample holds many counts of this clonotype. This chain uses TRBV5-1 with TRBJ2-3; a possible D gene is TRBD2 (5 bases). The CDR3 spans 13 residues. CDR1 and CDR2 from the germline V gene are SGHRS and YFSETQ. Between the trimmed V and J ends, which lost 5 bases and 2 bases, there was a span of 9 bases. This CDR3 is CASSRENTDTQYF. The CDR3 bases are TGCGCCAGCAGTAGGGAGAACACAGATACGCAGTATTTT.

The table lists this clonotype with many counts. This chain links TRBV12-3 or TRBV12-4 with TRBJ2-3; no definite D call. Between the trimmed V and J ends, which lost 5 bases and 8 bases, there was a span of 14 bases. This CDR3 is 13 amino acids long. The CDR3 DNA reads as TGTGCCAGCAGTCTCCACCGCCGGCCTACGCAGTATTTT. This encodes CASSLHRRPTQYF.

Ten or more counts support this clonotype. The gene calls are TRBV5-1 and TRBJ2-5; 7 bases agree with TRBD1. Per germline, CDR1 SGHRS and CDR2 YFSETQ. The junction had 3 bases not matched to a gene; V was cut back by 0 bases and J by 1 base. This CDR3 is 15 amino acids long. The CDR3 nucleotides read TGCGCCAGCAGCTTGGACAGGGGTTCCCAAGAGACCCAGTACTTC. It encodes CASSLDRGSQETQYF.

This clonotype has at least ten counts. The V and J genes are TRBV12-3 or TRBV12-4 and TRBJ2-7, with TRBD1 matching over 7 bases. CDR3 length: 16 amino acids. The J segment lost 0 bases and the V segment lost 5 bases, leaving 10 bases of the junction unmatched. The chain's CDR3 is CASSLNRGHYSYEQYF. The CDR3 coding sequence is TGTGCCAGCAGTCTCAACAGGGGACATTACTCCTACGAGCAGTACTTC.

At least ten counts were recorded for this clonotype. The chain employs TRBV10-3 and TRBJ2-1, with 7 bases fitting TRBD1. The CDR3 extends over 16 amino acids. The V and J ends lost 5 bases and 7 bases, in that order; junction bases with no gene match: 14. Germline V CDR1 and CDR2: ENHRY, SYGVKD. CDR3 sequence (DNA): TGTGCCATCAGTAGCAAAGACAGGGAGTGGGGGAATGAGCAGTTCTTC. Amino acids: CAISSKDREWGNEQFF.

This clonotype appeared many times. V usage is TRBV6-1 and J usage is TRBJ1-2; TRBD1 is a possible D gene (5 bases). Looked up from germline, CDR1 is MNHNS and CDR2 is SASEGT. The V gene lost 7 bases and the J gene lost 5 bases, with 17 bases spanning the gap. This CDR3 has 14 amino acids. This CDR3 reads CASKTTGTRYGYTF. The CDR3 nucleotides are TGTGCCAGCAAAACTACCGGGACTCGGTATGGCTACACCTTC.

The sample holds many counts of this clonotype. J is TRBJ2-6 and V is TRBV7-6; D not resolved. Trimming cost V 2 bases and J 0 bases, with 8 bases left between them. This CDR3 is built from 16 residues. Germline assignment: CDR1 SGHVS and CDR2 FNYEAQ. CDR3 in amino acids: CASSLLGVSGANVLTF. CDR3 nucleotide sequence: TGTGCCAGCAGCTTACTCGGCGTCTCTGGGGCCAACGTCCTGACTTTC.

This clonotype was detected ten times or more. This chain uses TRBV5-1 with TRBJ1-6, with unresolved D. Trimming stripped 0 bases from V and 7 bases from J, with 11 bases between. The CDR3 runs to 15 residues. CDR1 is SGHRS, CDR2 YFSETQ, per germline. The CDR3 nucleotides read TGCGCCAGCAGCTTGGCATCCGTTCAGAATTCACCCCTCCACTTT. This gives the protein CASSLASVQNSPLHF.

This clonotype was counted at least ten times. The J gene is TRBJ2-3, the V gene TRBV4-3; TRBD2 agrees at 7 bases. Germline trimming cut 3 bases from V and 2 bases from J; bases unmatched to any gene: 2. From germline, CDR1 is LGHNA and CDR2 YSLEER. This CDR3 is built from 14 residues. The CDR3 reads CASSQAGDTDTQYF. The CDR3, as DNA: TGCGCCAGCAGCCAGGCGGGGGACACAGATACGCAGTATTTT.